The T cell receptor beta chain under discussion was sequenced for a study of shared clonotypes between healthy human individuals. Study outcomes and limitations: When compared with the clonotypes that were shared by all four sorted-subset donors, the non-shared clonotypes turned out to have lower generation probabilities.

Method: immunoSEQ multiplex PCR; TCRdb's copy keeps in-frame clones and lacks some. The table lists some 380,000 clones, 95% to 97% of them singletons. The ends were cut back, 2 bases at V and 11 bases at J, with 15 bases in the middle. Germline CDR1 reads SGHVS; CDR2 reads FNYEAQ. The CDR3 spans 13 residues. Turning to this clone: The antigen is unknown.

The clonotype originates from a man younger than 45 in good health. The chain carries TRBV7-6 and TRBJ1-1, with a weak D call TRBD1 (5 bases). The sample taken for sequencing was memory CD8+ T cells sorted from blood. Subset meaning: CD45RO+ cells pooled with CCR7-negative TemRA cells. Written as DNA, the CDR3 is TGTGCCAGCAGCTTACGGGGCAGAAACGGGGCTTTCTTT. Residues: CASSLRGRNGAFF. Full variable domain (rest looked up from reference TRBV7-6 and TRBJ1-1): GAGVSQSPRYKVTKRGQDVALRCDPISGHVSLYWYRQALGQGPEFLTYFNYEAQQDKSGLPNDRFSAERPEGSISTLTIQRTEQRDSAMYRCASSLRGRNGAFFGQGTRLTVV.